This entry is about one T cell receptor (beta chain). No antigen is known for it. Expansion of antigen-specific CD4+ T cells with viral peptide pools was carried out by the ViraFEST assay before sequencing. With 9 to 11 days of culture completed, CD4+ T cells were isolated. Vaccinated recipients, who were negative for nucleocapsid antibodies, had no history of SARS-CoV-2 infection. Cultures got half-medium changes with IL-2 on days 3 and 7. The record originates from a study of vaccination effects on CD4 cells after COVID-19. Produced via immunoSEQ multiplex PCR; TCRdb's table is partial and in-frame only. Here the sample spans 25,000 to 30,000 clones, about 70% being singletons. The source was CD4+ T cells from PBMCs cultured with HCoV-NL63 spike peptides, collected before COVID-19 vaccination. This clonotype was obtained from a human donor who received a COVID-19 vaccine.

The CDR3 region is CASSRGDGGTYEQYF. The CDR3 nucleotides read TGTGCCAGCAGCCGCGGGGACGGAGGGACGTACGAGCAGTACTTC. The V gene is TRBV6-5, the J gene TRBJ2-7; a possible D gene is TRBD2 (6 bases). Per germline, CDR1 MNHEY and CDR2 SVGAGI. The CDR3 is 15 residues long. The V end was cut by 6 bases, the J end by 4 bases, with 19 bases between.